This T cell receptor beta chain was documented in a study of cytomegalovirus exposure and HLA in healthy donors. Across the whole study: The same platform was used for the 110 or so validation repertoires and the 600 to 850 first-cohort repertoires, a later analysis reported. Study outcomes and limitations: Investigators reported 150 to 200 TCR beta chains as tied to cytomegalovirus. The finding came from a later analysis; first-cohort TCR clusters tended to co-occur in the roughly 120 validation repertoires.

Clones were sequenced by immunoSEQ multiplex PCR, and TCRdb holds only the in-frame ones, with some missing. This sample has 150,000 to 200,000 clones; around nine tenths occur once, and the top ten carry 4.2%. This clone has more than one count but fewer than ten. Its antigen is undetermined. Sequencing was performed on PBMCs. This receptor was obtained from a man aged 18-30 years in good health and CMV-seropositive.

The CDR3 sequence: CASSLQASGNGDTQYF. The CDR3 nucleotides read TGTGCCAGCAGCTTACAGGCTAGCGGGAATGGAGATACGCAGTATTTT. The chain has TRBV7-8 and TRBJ2-3, with 9 bases fitting TRBD2. The CDR3 has 16 residues. Germline V gives CDR1 SGHVS, CDR2 FQNEAQ. Trimming at V came to 2 bases and at J to 5 bases, leaving 8 bases not matched to a gene.